This entry is about one T cell receptor (beta chain). This entry is derived from a study of blood T cell repertoires in COVID-19. Study context: T cells, B-cell-depleted T cells, or PBMCs provided the cDNA or gDNA that served as material.

Here immunoSEQ multiplex PCR was the method, and the copy in TCRdb shows in-frame clones only, minus some. The repertoire holds hundreds of thousands of clones, with just over 85% as singletons. The TCR sequence derives from a woman aged 25 to 45 with active or convalescent COVID-19. Sequences were obtained from peripheral blood.

As DNA, the CDR3 is TGTGCCAGCAGCTTACCTTTAGCGGGGGTCGAGACCCAGTACTTC. Amino acids: CASSLPLAGVETQYF. The J gene is TRBJ2-5, the V gene TRBV5-5, with 9 bases aligning to TRBD2. The CDR3 totals 15 residues. With 2 bases clipped from V and 5 bases from J, the junction kept 7 bases outside the gene matches. Germline CDR1 and CDR2: SGHKS and YYEKEE (reference sequence). Based on the CDR3 plus reference TRBV5-5 and TRBJ2-5, the full variable domain is DAGVTQSPTHLIKTRGQQVTLRCSPISGHKSVSWYQQVLGQGPQFIFQYYEKEERGRGNFPDRFSARQFPNYSSELNVNALLLGDSALYLCASSLPLAGVETQYFGPGTRLLVL.